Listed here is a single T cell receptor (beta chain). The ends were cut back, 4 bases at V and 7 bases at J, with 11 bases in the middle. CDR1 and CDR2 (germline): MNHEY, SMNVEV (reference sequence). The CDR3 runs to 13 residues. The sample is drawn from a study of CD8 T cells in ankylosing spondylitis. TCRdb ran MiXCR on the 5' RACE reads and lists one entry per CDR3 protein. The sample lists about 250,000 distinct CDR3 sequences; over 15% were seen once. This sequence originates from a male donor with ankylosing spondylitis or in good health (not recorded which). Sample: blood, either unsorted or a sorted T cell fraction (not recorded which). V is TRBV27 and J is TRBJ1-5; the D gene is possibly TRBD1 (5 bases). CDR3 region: CASSWGVGQPQHF. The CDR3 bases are TGTGCCAGCAGTTGGGGGGTAGGACAGCCCCAGCATTTT.